Presented here are 2 T cell receptor beta chains from one specimen sequenced in a study of radiotherapy plus CTLA-4 blockade in lung cancer. Here immunoSEQ multiplex PCR was the method, and the copy in TCRdb shows in-frame clones only, minus some. This sample has around 110,000 clones, with roughly 80% found just once. The starting material was peripheral blood, obtained from a patient treated with radiotherapy plus ipilimumab. The source of these receptors is a human donor with non-small cell lung cancer that progressed on radiotherapy plus ipilimumab. Some clones in this sample may be carry-over from other donors' samples.

This chain joins TRBV5-1 and TRBJ1-1, with TRBD1 as a possible D gene (5 bases). Trimming took 4 bases from V and 0 from J, leaving 13 bases between them. Germline CDR1 is SGHRS and CDR2 is YFSETQ. The CDR3 sequence is 15 residues long. CDR3: CASSKFQGMNTEAFF. As DNA, the CDR3 is TGCGCCAGCAGCAAATTTCAGGGCATGAACACTGAAGCTTTCTTT.

This clone was seen a few times. The gene calls are TRBV18 and TRBJ1-1, with 12 bases aligning to TRBD1. The length of the CDR3 is 14 residues. Germline V gene data show CDR1 as KGHSH and CDR2 as LQKENI. After removal of 6 bases from V and 5 bases from J, the junction contained 4 bases not matched to a gene. As DNA, the CDR3 is TGTGCCAGCTCGCCGGGACAGGGGGCGACTGAAGCTTTCTTT. It codes for CASSPGQGATEAFF.